Each of the 20 T cell receptor beta chains below was sequenced from the same sample in a study of spatial heterogeneity in lung cancer. One entry per CDR3 protein, called by TCRdb with MiXCR from the 5' RACE reads. The sample consists of some 44,000 distinct CDR3 sequences, roughly 15% of them appearing once. Time point of the sample: sample taken at primary tumor resection. This sample comprised PBMCs, obtained at surgery. These TCRs come from a male donor with early-stage non-small cell lung cancer.

This clonotype was seen only a few times. The chain carries TRBV9 and TRBJ2-7, with TRBD2 as a possible D gene (6 bases). V dropped 4 bases and J dropped 1 base, with 12 bases sitting between them. In germline, CDR1 is SGDLS, CDR2 YYNGEE. This CDR3 spans 14 amino acids. CDR3 DNA: TGTGCCAGCAGCCGCTCGGGGGTGTCCTACGAGCAGTACTTC. Amino acids: CASSRSGVSYEQYF.

This clonotype has only a few counts. V is TRBV5-1 and J is TRBJ2-7, with D perhaps matching TRBD1 or TRBD2 (5 bases each). This CDR3 is 15 amino acids long. With 0 bases removed from V and 0 bases from J, the gap between germline ends came to 10 bases. Germline CDR1 SGHRS, CDR2 YFSETQ. CDR3 nucleotides: TGCGCCAGCAGCTTGGGGCGAGGGGTCTCCTACGAGCAGTACTTC. It is translated as CASSLGRGVSYEQYF.

Regarding this clonotype: A much larger clone lies one base from this, so it may be a read error. The chain uses TRBV10-3 and TRBJ1-3; D call uncertain. The V gene lost 2 bases and the J gene lost 0 bases, with 8 bases spanning the gap. The CDR3 runs to 15 residues. The V gene's germline CDR1 is ENHRY and CDR2 SYGVKD. CDR3 in DNA: TGTGCCATCAGTGAGGGCGGCCCCTCTGGAAACACCATATATTTT. Protein: CAISEGGPSGNTIYF.

This clonotype appeared a few times. The V gene is TRBV20-1, the J gene TRBJ1-2; D perhaps matches TRBD1 (6 bases). The germline CDR1 and CDR2 sequences are DFQATT and SNEGSKA (reference sequence). The V and J ends lost 0 bases and 7 bases respectively, with 12 bases between them. The CDR3 contains 13 residues. The chain's CDR3 is CSARDASGAGYTF. For the CDR3, the DNA is TGCAGTGCTAGAGATGCTTCGGGGGCTGGCTACACCTTC.

This clonotype was detected a few times. This chain uses TRBV7-6 with TRBJ2-7, with 9 bases aligning to TRBD1. CDR1 SGHVS and CDR2 FNYEAQ come from the germline V gene. The CDR3 has 14 residues. V lost 5 bases, J lost 2 bases, and 4 bases stayed unmatched. DNA for the CDR3: TGTGCCAGCAGCCCCCGGACAGGGGCCTACGAGCAGTACTTC. The encoded protein is CASSPRTGAYEQYF.

The chain employs TRBV7-2 and TRBJ2-1; TRBD2 aligns across 12 bases. In germline, CDR1 is SGHTA, CDR2 FQGNSA. Trimming removed 5 bases from V and 7 bases from J; junction bases left unmatched: 3. The CDR3 sequence is 14 residues long. CDR3 sequence: CASSLLAGGNEQFF. In nucleotides, the CDR3 is TGTGCCAGCAGCCTACTAGCGGGGGGTAATGAGCAGTTCTTC.

The V and J genes are TRBV29-1 and TRBJ1-1; TRBD1 aligns across 7 bases. This CDR3 has 14 residues. Germline CDR1 reads SQVTM; CDR2 reads ANQGSEA. With 4 bases clipped from V and 6 bases from J, the junction kept 11 bases outside the gene matches. The CDR3 reads CSVGRIRDSAEAFF. CDR3 DNA sequence: TGCAGCGTTGGTCGCATCCGGGACAGTGCTGAAGCTTTCTTT.

The V and J genes are TRBV7-9 and TRBJ1-3; TRBD1 is a possible D gene (5 bases). CDR1 is SEHNR, CDR2 FQNEAQ, per germline (reference sequence). V lost 5 bases and J 0 bases, leaving 14 bases between the germline ends. There are 16 residues in the CDR3. CDR3 bases: TGTGCCAGCAGCCAACAAGGGGAAGGCTCTGGAAACACCATATATTTT. This encodes CASSQQGEGSGNTIYF.

The J gene is TRBJ2-7, the V gene TRBV7-2; 7 positions agree with TRBD2. CDR3 length: 15 amino acids. Germline loops: CDR1 SGHTA, CDR2 FQGNSA. V was clipped by 3 bases and J by 6 bases; unmatched bases: 11. CDR3 loop: CASSLGFGLGFEQYF. The CDR3 coding sequence is TGTGCCAGCAGCTTGGGTTTCGGACTAGGTTTCGAGCAGTACTTC. Together with reference TRBV7-2 and TRBJ2-7, the CDR3 gives the full variable domain: GAGVSQSPSNKVTEKGKDVELRCDPISGHTALYWYRQSLGQGLEFLIYFQGNSAPDKSGLPSDRFSAERTGGSVSTLTIQRTQQEDSAVYLCASSLGFGLGFEQYFGPGTRLTVT.

J is TRBJ1-5 and V is TRBV12-3 or TRBV12-4; D unclear. V shed 5 bases and J shed 0 bases, with 17 bases lying between them. The CDR3 spans 17 residues. The CDR3 sequence: CASSPTPGTYSNQPQHF. The CDR3 nucleotides read TGTGCCAGCAGTCCCACGCCGGGTACCTATAGCAATCAGCCCCAGCATTTT.

This clonotype was seen ten or more times. The CDR3 loop is CASSQDREQPQHF. The CDR3 region has the DNA TGCGCCAGCAGCCAAGACAGGGAACAGCCCCAGCATTTT. This sequence joins TRBV4-1 and TRBJ1-5; D is possibly TRBD1 (5 bases). V was pared by 0 bases and J by 7 bases, with 7 bases between. CDR3 length equals 13 residues. Germline CDR1 MGHRA, CDR2 YSYEKL.

This clonotype was recorded at least ten times. This chain connects TRBV7-6 to TRBJ2-2, with 8 bases that match TRBD2. V dropped 6 bases and J dropped 2; count of bases not matched to a gene: 5. The CDR3 spans 15 residues. Germline lookup yields CDR1 SGHVS and CDR2 FNYEAQ. The CDR3 loop reads CASSYSGTNTGELFF. CDR3 DNA: TGTGCCAGCAGTTATAGCGGGACCAACACCGGGGAGCTGTTTTTT.

At least ten counts were recorded for this clonotype. Its ends do not fully match the called genes, so a read error is possible. The rearrangement joins TRBV7-6 to TRBJ2-5; 8 nucleotides agree with TRBD1. CDR1 and CDR2 from the germline V gene are SGHVS and FNYEAQ. The CDR3 spans 12 residues. The CDR3 DNA is TGTGCCAGCAGCGCCCGGGACAGGTCGCAAGACTTC. This encodes CASSARDRSQDF.

This clonotype has just a few counts. The V gene is TRBV20-1, the J gene TRBJ2-5, with D perhaps matching TRBD1 (6 bases). The CDR3 is made up of 13 amino acids. V shed 1 base and J shed 4 bases, with 10 bases lying between them. Germline V gives CDR1 DFQATT, CDR2 SNEGSKA (reference sequence). The CDR3 DNA follows: TGCAGTGCTAGAGGTGGCAGGGGAGAGACCCAGTACTTC. Its protein is CSARGGRGETQYF.

This chain connects TRBV7-2 to TRBJ2-3; D possibly corresponds to TRBD1 (6 bases). Deletions cut 5 bases from V and 0 bases from J, with 12 bases between. Germline CDR1 reads SGHTA; CDR2 reads FQGNSA. The CDR3 has 15 residues. CDR3 protein: CASSERTASTDTQYF. The CDR3 region has the DNA TGTGCCAGCAGCGAAAGGACAGCGAGCACAGATACGCAGTATTTT.

This clonotype was recorded at least ten times. The gene calls are TRBV2 and TRBJ1-2; TRBD1 matches at 7 bases. The germline CDR1 and CDR2 sequences are SNHLY and FYNNEI. This CDR3 region has 13 residues. The ends lost 6 bases at V and 7 bases at J; junction bases unmatched: 8. This chain's CDR3 is CASRVGTESGYTF. Here the CDR3 DNA reads TGTGCCAGCAGGGTCGGGACAGAGTCTGGCTACACCTTC.

Here the CDR3 DNA reads TGCAGTGCTAGTCCACGAACAGTTTTTTATAGCAATCAGCCCCAGCATTTT. It is translated as CSASPRTVFYSNQPQHF. The chain has TRBV20-1 and TRBJ1-5; unclear D gene. The length of the CDR3 is 17 residues. Trimming took off 3 bases at V and 0 bases at J, with 18 bases between the two ends. Germline CDR1 reads DFQATT; CDR2 reads SNEGSKA (reference sequence).

The chain employs TRBV11-2 and TRBJ1-1; D is possibly TRBD1 (6 bases). Looked up from germline, CDR1 is SGHAT and CDR2 is FQNNGV. This CDR3 is built from 15 residues. The V end lost 1 base, the J end lost 4 bases, and 13 bases lay between the germline ends. The CDR3 DNA reads TGTGCCAGCAGCTTAGGACAGGCAGTGGGCACTGAAGCTTTCTTT. It yields the protein CASSLGQAVGTEAFF.

The chain uses TRBV30 and TRBJ2-3, with D hard to call. Trimming stripped 2 bases from V and 2 bases from J, with 14 bases between. The CDR3 sequence is 15 residues long. Germline loops: CDR1 GTSNPN, CDR2 SVGIG (reference sequence). CDR3 nucleotide sequence: TGTGCCTGGAGTTCGCCTAGAGGCTTCACAGATACGCAGTATTTT. It is translated as CAWSSPRGFTDTQYF.

This clonotype was observed a few times. The chain couples TRBV7-9 to TRBJ2-7; D gene unclear. Looked up from germline, CDR1 is SEHNR and CDR2 is FQNEAQ (reference sequence). V was clipped by 4 bases and J by 2 bases, with 9 bases between them. This CDR3 comprises 13 residues. CDR3 loop: CASSSSPTYEQYF. The DNA for the CDR3 is TGTGCCAGCAGCTCCTCCCCGACCTACGAGCAGTACTTC.